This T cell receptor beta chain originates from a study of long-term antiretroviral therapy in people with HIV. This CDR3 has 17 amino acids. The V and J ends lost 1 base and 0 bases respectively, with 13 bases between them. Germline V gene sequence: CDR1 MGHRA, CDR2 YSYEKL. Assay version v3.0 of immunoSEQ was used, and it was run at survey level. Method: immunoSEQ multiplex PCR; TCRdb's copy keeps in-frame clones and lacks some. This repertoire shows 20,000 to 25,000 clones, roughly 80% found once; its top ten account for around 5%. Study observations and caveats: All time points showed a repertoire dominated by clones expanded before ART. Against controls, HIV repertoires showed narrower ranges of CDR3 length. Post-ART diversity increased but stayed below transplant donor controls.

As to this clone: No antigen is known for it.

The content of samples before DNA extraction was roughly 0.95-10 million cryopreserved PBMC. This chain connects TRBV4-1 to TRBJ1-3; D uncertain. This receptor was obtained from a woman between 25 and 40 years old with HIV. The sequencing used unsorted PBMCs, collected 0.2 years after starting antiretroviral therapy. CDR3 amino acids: CASSQGTTVLSGNTIYF. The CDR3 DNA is TGCGCCAGCAGCCAAGGCACTACAGTACTCTCTGGAAACACCATATATTTT.